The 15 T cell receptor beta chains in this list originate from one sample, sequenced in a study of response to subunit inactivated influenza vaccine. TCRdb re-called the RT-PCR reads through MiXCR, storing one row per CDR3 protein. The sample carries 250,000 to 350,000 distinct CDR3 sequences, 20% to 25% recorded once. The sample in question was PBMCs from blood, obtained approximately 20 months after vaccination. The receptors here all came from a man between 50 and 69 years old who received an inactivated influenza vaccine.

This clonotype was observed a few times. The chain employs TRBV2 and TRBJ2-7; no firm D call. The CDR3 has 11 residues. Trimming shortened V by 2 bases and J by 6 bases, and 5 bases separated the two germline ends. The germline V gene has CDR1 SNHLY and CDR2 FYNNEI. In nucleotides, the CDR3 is TGTGCCAGCAGTGAATCGATCGAGCAGTACTTC. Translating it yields CASSESIEQYF.

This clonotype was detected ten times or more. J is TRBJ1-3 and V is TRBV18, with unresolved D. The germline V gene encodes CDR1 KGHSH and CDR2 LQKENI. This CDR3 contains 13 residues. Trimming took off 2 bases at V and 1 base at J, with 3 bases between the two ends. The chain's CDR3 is CASSPNSGNTIYF. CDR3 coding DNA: TGTGCCAGCTCACCAAATTCTGGAAACACCATATATTTT.

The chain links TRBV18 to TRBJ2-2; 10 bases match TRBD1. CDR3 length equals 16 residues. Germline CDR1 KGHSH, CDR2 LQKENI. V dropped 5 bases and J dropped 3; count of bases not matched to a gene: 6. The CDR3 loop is CASSSRQGAYTGELFF. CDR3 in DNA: TGTGCCAGCTCAAGTCGACAGGGGGCGTACACCGGGGAGCTGTTTTTT.

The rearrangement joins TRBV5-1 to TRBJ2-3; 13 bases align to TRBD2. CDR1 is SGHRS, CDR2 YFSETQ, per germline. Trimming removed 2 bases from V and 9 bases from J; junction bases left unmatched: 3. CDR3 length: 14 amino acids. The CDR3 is CASSFGTSGETQYF. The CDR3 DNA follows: TGCGCCAGCAGCTTCGGGACTAGCGGGGAGACGCAGTATTTT.

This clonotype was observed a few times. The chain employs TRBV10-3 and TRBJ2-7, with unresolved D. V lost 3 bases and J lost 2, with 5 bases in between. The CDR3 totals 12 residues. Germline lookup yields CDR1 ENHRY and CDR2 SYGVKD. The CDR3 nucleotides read TGTGCCATCAGTGACAGGCCCTACGAGCAGTACTTC. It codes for CAISDRPYEQYF.

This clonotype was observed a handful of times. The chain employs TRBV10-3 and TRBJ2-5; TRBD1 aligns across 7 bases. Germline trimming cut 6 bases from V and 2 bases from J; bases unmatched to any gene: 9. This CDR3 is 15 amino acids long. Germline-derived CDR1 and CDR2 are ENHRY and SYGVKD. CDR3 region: CAIRKKQGPQETQYF. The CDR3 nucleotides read TGTGCCATCAGGAAGAAACAGGGGCCACAAGAGACCCAGTACTTC.

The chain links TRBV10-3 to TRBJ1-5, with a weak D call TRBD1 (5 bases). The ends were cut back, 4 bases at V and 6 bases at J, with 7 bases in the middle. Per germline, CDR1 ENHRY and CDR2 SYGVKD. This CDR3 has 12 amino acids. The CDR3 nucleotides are TGTGCCATCAGTGGTAGGGGTCAGCCCCAGCATTTT. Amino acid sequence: CAISGRGQPQHF.

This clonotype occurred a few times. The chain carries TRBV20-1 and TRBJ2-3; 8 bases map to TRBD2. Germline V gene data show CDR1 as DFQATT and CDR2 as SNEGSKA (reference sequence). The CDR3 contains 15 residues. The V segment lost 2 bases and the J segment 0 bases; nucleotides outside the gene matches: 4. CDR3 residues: CSARSGRGSTDTQYF. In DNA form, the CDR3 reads TGCAGTGCTAGAAGCGGGAGAGGTAGCACAGATACGCAGTATTTT.

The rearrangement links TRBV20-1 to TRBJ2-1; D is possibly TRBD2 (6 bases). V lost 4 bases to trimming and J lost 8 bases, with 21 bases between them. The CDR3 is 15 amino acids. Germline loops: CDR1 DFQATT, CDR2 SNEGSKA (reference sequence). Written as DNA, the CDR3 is TGCAGTGCTAAACCCCCGGGGTCGGGAGTACATGAGCAGTTCTTC. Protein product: CSAKPPGSGVHEQFF.

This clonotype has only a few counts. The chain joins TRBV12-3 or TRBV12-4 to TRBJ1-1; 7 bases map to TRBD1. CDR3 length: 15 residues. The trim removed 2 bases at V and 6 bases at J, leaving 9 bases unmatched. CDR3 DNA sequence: TGTGCCAGCAGTTTACTCGGCAGGGGGGTGGCTGAAGCTTTCTTT. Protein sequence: CASSLLGRGVAEAFF.

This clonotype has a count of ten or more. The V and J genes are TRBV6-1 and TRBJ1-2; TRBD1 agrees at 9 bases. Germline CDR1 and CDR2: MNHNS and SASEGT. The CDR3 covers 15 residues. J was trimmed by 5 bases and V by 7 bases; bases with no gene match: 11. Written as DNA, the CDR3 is TGTGCCAGCACCCCCACGGGGACAGGGTTTTATGGCTACACCTTC. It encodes CASTPTGTGFYGYTF.

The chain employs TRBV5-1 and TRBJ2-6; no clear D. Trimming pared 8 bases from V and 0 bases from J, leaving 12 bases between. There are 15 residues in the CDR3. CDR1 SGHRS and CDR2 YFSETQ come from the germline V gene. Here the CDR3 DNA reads TGCGCCAGTCAGGACCGATTCTCTGGGGCCAACGTCCTGACTTTC. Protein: CASQDRFSGANVLTF.

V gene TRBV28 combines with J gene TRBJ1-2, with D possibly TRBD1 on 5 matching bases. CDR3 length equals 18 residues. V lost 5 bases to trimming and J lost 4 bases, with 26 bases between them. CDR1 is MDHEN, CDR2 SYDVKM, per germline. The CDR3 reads CASSALRPGPAGVYGYTF. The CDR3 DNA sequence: TGTGCCAGCAGTGCACTGCGGCCGGGACCGGCCGGCGTCTATGGCTACACCTTC.

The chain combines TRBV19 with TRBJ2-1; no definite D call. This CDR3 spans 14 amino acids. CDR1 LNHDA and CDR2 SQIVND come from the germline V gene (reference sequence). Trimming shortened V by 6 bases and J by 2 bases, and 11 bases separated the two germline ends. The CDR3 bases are TGTGCCAGTAGCACACTTGACACCTACAATGAGCAGTTCTTC. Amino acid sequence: CASSTLDTYNEQFF.

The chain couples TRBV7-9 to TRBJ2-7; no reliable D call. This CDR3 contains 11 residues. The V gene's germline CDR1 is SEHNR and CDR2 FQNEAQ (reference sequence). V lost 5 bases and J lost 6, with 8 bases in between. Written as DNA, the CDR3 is TGTGCCAGCAGCCAGAGCCTCGAGCAGTACTTC. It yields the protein CASSQSLEQYF.